The present TCR beta chain was sequenced within a study of T cell responses to AZD1222 COVID-19 vaccine. Study-level background: Pooled in the analysis were second doses at about 4 or about 12 weeks. Study results and limitations: At baseline, just a handful of AZD1222 recipients tested seropositive.

The V gene end was trimmed by 1 base and the J gene end by 1 base; junction bases not matched to a gene: 1. The CDR3 length is 15 residues. CDR1 is SGHNT and CDR2 is YENEEA in the germline V gene. Only in-frame clones appear in the TCRdb table, and some are missing; sequencing was by immunoSEQ multiplex PCR. Found here are some 140,000 clones, more than 85% of them singletons; the top ten hold about 3%. On this clone itself: The antigen is unknown.

V and J are TRBV11-3 and TRBJ2-7; 10 bases map to TRBD2. The TCR comes from an adult in good health. Sequencing was performed on peripheral blood, taken on day 0 of AZD1222 vaccination. The CDR3, as DNA: TGTGCCAGCAGCTTAGGGACTAGCGGTTCCTACGAGCAGTACTTC. It specifies CASSLGTSGSYEQYF.